The clone carrying this T cell receptor beta chain was picked up one time. The CDR3 sequence is 15 residues long. The germline V gene encodes CDR1 MNHEY and CDR2 SVGAGI. V shed 0 bases and J 4 bases; nucleotides not matched to a gene: 2. This entry is derived from a study of T cell changes during pregnancy in multiple sclerosis. Repertoires were generated with immunoSEQ multiplex PCR, while TCRdb's copy carries only in-frame clones and drops some. Found here are about 28,000 clones, about 91% of them singletons; the top ten hold around 0.72%. Sequencing used CD4+ T cells from peripheral blood mononuclear cells, obtained in the second trimester of pregnancy. This TCR was recovered from a female donor with multiple sclerosis, enrolled in a pregnancy study. The chain employs TRBV6-5 and TRBJ1-2; TRBD1 matches at 10 bases. CDR3 sequence reads: CASSYSGDRGYGYTF. CDR3 DNA: TGTGCCAGCAGTTACTCGGGGGACAGGGGCTATGGCTACACCTTC.